The rows below give T cell receptor beta chains drawn from one sample of a study of graft-versus-host responses after intestinal transplantation. This table comes from immunoSEQ multiplex PCR, and its TCRdb copy is limited to in-frame clones, with some not included. The sample lists 33,000 or so clones; about 94% were seen once. The source was PBMCs, collected 16 days after intestinal transplant. All receptors come from a human patient who received an intestinal transplant, so some T cells may come from the graft donor. The conserved cysteine and the conserved F or W are not part of the CDR3 here. D genes are given only for firm matches. Clone size is shown for a subset of rows, as once, few, many or a class of expanded clone.

v_call: TRBV25-1; j_call: TRBJ2-2; clone_size: .; d_call: .; cdr3_aa: ASRGIVGGELF
v_call: TRBV27; j_call: TRBJ2-7; clone_size: .; d_call: TRBD1; cdr3_aa: ASSFGTGVIYEQY
v_call: TRBV5-8; j_call: TRBJ1-2; clone_size: .; d_call: .; cdr3_aa: ASSPLPGGNYGYT
v_call: TRBV2; j_call: TRBJ2-3; clone_size: .; d_call: .; cdr3_aa: ASSDPAASTDTQY
v_call: TRBV25-1; j_call: TRBJ2-1; clone_size: .; d_call: TRBD1; cdr3_aa: ASGPATGMGNSYNEQF
v_call: TRBV11-2; j_call: TRBJ2-3; clone_size: .; d_call: TRBD1; cdr3_aa: ASTSGTGPYTDTQY
v_call: TRBV7-2; j_call: TRBJ1-2; clone_size: .; d_call: .; cdr3_aa: ASSLGDGYT
v_call: TRBV19; j_call: TRBJ2-4; clone_size: .; d_call: TRBD1; cdr3_aa: ASSPRQGPNNIQY
v_call: TRBV6-5; j_call: TRBJ1-2; clone_size: .; d_call: .; cdr3_aa: ASSYSRGGPDGYT
v_call: TRBV9; j_call: TRBJ1-1; clone_size: once; d_call: .; cdr3_aa: ASSVRGGTEAF
v_call: TRBV15; j_call: TRBJ1-2; clone_size: .; d_call: .; cdr3_aa: ATSRVGGLDT
v_call: TRBV28; j_call: TRBJ1-5; clone_size: .; d_call: .; cdr3_aa: ASSPSGVHQPQH
v_call: TRBV7-9; j_call: TRBJ1-2; clone_size: .; d_call: .; cdr3_aa: ASSLALGYGYT
v_call: TRBV30; j_call: TRBJ2-3; clone_size: few; d_call: TRBD1; cdr3_aa: AWSAQGLYTDTQY
v_call: TRBV28; j_call: TRBJ1-5; clone_size: .; d_call: .; cdr3_aa: ASSGNEFSNQPQH
v_call: TRBV2; j_call: TRBJ2-5; clone_size: .; d_call: TRBD2; cdr3_aa: ASSSTGTSGRGQETQY
v_call: TRBV7-3; j_call: TRBJ2-1; clone_size: .; d_call: .; cdr3_aa: ASSSRGSYNEQL
v_call: TRBV25-1; j_call: TRBJ2-1; clone_size: .; d_call: .; cdr3_aa: ASSDFPPYNEQF
v_call: TRBV28; j_call: TRBJ2-3; clone_size: .; d_call: TRBD2; cdr3_aa: ASSLSLAGAEDTQY
v_call: TRBV28; j_call: TRBJ1-1; clone_size: .; d_call: .; cdr3_aa: ASSFEGNTEAF
v_call: TRBV18; j_call: TRBJ1-1; clone_size: few; d_call: TRBD1; cdr3_aa: ASSPPGLNRGYTEAF
v_call: TRBV4-1; j_call: TRBJ2-7; clone_size: .; d_call: .; cdr3_aa: ASSQSRSYEQY
v_call: TRBV14; j_call: TRBJ1-2; clone_size: .; d_call: .; cdr3_aa: ASSQEGRYYGYT
v_call: TRBV4-3; j_call: TRBJ2-1; clone_size: once; d_call: TRBD2; cdr3_aa: ASSRLAGDEQF
v_call: TRBV6-5; j_call: TRBJ1-5; clone_size: .; d_call: .; cdr3_aa: AITPTSNQPQH
v_call: TRBV4-3; j_call: TRBJ2-1; clone_size: .; d_call: .; cdr3_aa: ASSQAPGPLYNEQF
v_call: TRBV29-1; j_call: TRBJ2-7; clone_size: .; d_call: TRBD2; cdr3_aa: SVEVWGGISYEQY
v_call: TRBV9; j_call: TRBJ2-1; clone_size: few; d_call: .; cdr3_aa: ASSETGRIGDEQF
v_call: TRBV7-8; j_call: TRBJ1-5; clone_size: .; d_call: .; cdr3_aa: ASSSEEGFGNQPQH